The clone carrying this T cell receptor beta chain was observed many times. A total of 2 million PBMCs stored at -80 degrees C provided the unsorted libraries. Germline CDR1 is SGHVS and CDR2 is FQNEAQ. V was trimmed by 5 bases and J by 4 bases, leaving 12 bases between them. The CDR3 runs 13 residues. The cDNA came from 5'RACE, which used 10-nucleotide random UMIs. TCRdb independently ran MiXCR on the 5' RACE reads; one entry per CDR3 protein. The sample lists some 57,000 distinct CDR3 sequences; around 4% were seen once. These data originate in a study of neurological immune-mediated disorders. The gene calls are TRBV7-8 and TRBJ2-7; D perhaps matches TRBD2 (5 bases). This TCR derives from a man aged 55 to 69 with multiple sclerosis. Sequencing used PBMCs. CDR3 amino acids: CASSALTGYEQYF. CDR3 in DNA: TGTGCCAGCAGCGCCCTTACGGGATACGAGCAGTACTTC.